One sample yielded the 8 T cell receptor beta chains listed below, sequenced in a study of shared clonotypes between healthy human individuals. The repertoire was sequenced with immunoSEQ multiplex PCR; TCRdb's copy has only in-frame clones and lacks some. The sample lists about 180,000 clones, about 93% seen once, with 0.067% in the top ten. What was sequenced was naive CD4+ T cells sorted from blood. Noted subset: CD45RA+ positively selected. All receptors derive from a woman in her 30s in good health.

The genes are TRBV27 and TRBJ2-7; TRBD2 matches at 9 bases. Germline values: CDR1 MNHEY, CDR2 SMNVEV (reference sequence). The CDR3 is 14 amino acids. The V segment lost 6 bases and the J segment 3 bases; nucleotides outside the gene matches: 6. CDR3 DNA sequence: TGTGCCAGCAGCAAGACTAGCGGTTTCTACGAGCAGTACTTC. Translation gives CASSKTSGFYEQYF.

CDR3 DNA: TGTGCCAGTACCAGACAAGGGATGGGAAACACCATATATTTT. Translation: CASTRQGMGNTIYF. The chain carries TRBV19 and TRBJ1-3; D gene ambiguous. Looked up from germline, CDR1 is LNHDA and CDR2 is SQIVND (reference sequence). Trimming shortened V by 7 bases and J by 4 bases, and 14 bases separated the two germline ends. The CDR3 has 14 residues.

The chain joins TRBV5-1 to TRBJ2-5, with TRBD1 as a possible D gene (5 bases). V gave up 0 bases and J gave up 2 bases, with 8 bases separating them. The CDR3 spans 14 residues. Germline V CDR1 and CDR2: SGHRS, YFSETQ. The CDR3 spells CASSLAAGQETQYF. The CDR3 nucleotides read TGCGCCAGCAGCTTGGCGGCAGGGCAAGAGACCCAGTACTTC.

This clone was counted a single time. The chain carries TRBV28 and TRBJ2-2; D unresolved. The CDR3 contains 15 residues. Per germline, CDR1 MDHEN and CDR2 SYDVKM. Trimming took 2 bases from V and 9 from J, leaving 16 bases between them. In DNA form, the CDR3 reads TGTGCCAGCAGTTTACCGCGTCTTGGGAAACGGGAGCTGTTTTTT. This encodes CASSLPRLGKRELFF.

This chain connects TRBV7-2 to TRBJ2-2; D call uncertain. Germline V gene sequence: CDR1 SGHTA, CDR2 FQGNSA. There are 13 residues in the CDR3. Trimming took off 8 bases at V and 4 bases at J, with 11 bases between the two ends. The CDR3 nucleotides read TGTGCCAGCGCCCTTTCGATCACCGGGGAGCTGTTTTTT. It codes for CASALSITGELFF.

The gene calls are TRBV4-1 and TRBJ2-5, with a tentative D call TRBD2 (5 bases). The last part of the DNA fits TRBJ2-7 better; the J call may be wrong. The CDR3 is made up of 13 amino acids. Per the germline V gene, CDR1 is MGHRA and CDR2 is YSYEKL. The CDR3 loop reads CASSQGRVAEQYF. DNA for the CDR3: TGCGCCAGCAGCCAAGGGCGGGTCGCCGAGCAGTACTTC.

The V call is TRBV27, the J call TRBJ2-3; D not certain. The germline V and J ends were trimmed by 6 bases and 2 bases, with 6 bases remaining between them. The CDR3 extends over 12 amino acids. Per germline, CDR1 MNHEY and CDR2 SMNVEV (reference sequence). The CDR3 sequence is CASRDYTDTQYF. In DNA, the CDR3 is TGTGCCAGCAGAGATTACACAGATACGCAGTATTTT.

The rearrangement joins TRBV29-1 to TRBJ2-7; 10 nucleotides line up with TRBD2. The CDR3 has 14 residues. In germline, CDR1 is SQVTM, CDR2 ANQGSEA. With V trimmed by 1 base and J by 4 bases, 4 bases remained unmatched. The CDR3 nucleotides are TGCAGCGTTGAAGGCCTAGCGGGAGCTTACGAGCAGTACTTC. It specifies CSVEGLAGAYEQYF.